This TCR beta chain was sequenced during a study of Ad26.COV2.S vaccination and SARS-CoV-2 variants. For the study at large: Donor had been placed in the Ad26.COV2.S arm of the COV1001 trial.

General study findings and limits: With respect to non-spike TCR breadth, vaccine and placebo recipients were similar. CD8+ and CD4+ T cells specific for spike reportedly responded with substantial breadth after vaccination.

Germline V gives CDR1 SQVTM, CDR2 ANQGSEA. Losses at the gene ends were 1 base for V and 5 bases for J; bases not matched to a gene: 12. The CDR3 covers 16 residues. This sample's treatment: roughly 18 received Ad26.COV2.S at low or high dose, single or two shots; a few received placebo; per-sample allocation not given. After the first vaccine or placebo injection, samples were drawn on day 63. In the vaccine, an Ad26 vector expressed the SARS-CoV-2 spike of the Wuhan strain. With respect to this clone: What it binds is unknown.

The data were produced by immunoSEQ multiplex PCR, yet TCRdb's version contains in-frame clones alone and is incomplete. There are 450,000 to 550,000 clones in the sample; about nine tenths occur only once, and roughly 1.7% lies in the top ten. The chain carries TRBV29-1 and TRBJ2-7; TRBD1 matches at 9 bases. This sequence was found in a person aged 18 to 59 who received the Ad26.COV2.S COVID-19 vaccine or a placebo. Specimen: peripheral blood, collected in a trial of Ad26.COV2.S vaccine versus placebo. The CDR3 spells CSVEAPGGTGPHEQYF. The DNA of the CDR3 is TGCAGCGTTGAAGCCCCCGGGGGGACAGGGCCCCACGAGCAGTACTTC.